Shown below are 7 T cell receptor beta chains from a single sample sequenced in a study of cytomegalovirus exposure and HLA in healthy donors. The PCR employed 60 Vbeta primers together with 13 Jbeta primers. TCRdb's table, derived via immunoSEQ multiplex PCR, lists solely in-frame clones and lacks some. Of some 220,000 clones in the sample, approximately 82% were seen once. The sequencing input was PBMCs. These receptors were collected from a woman aged 40-49 years in good health and CMV-seronegative.

The genes are TRBV5-6 and TRBJ2-5, with 7 bases lining up with TRBD1. Germline V gene lookup returns CDR1 SGHDT and CDR2 YYEEEE. CDR3 size: 15 residues. With 1 base clipped from V and 2 bases from J, the junction kept 5 bases outside the gene matches. CDR3 sequence reads: CASSLLGDRQETQYF. Here the CDR3 DNA reads TGTGCCAGCAGCTTGCTAGGGGACAGACAAGAGACCCAGTACTTC.

This clone was detected only a few times. V gene TRBV6-6 combines with J gene TRBJ1-2, with unresolved D. This CDR3 contains 13 residues. Germline lookup yields CDR1 MNHNY and CDR2 SVGAGI (reference sequence). Trimming took 5 bases from V and 3 from J, leaving 10 bases between them. DNA for the CDR3: TGTGCCAGCAGTAAACAGCGGCACTATGGCTACACCTTC. It codes for CASSKQRHYGYTF.

The chain has TRBV7-8 and TRBJ1-5; weak D call: TRBD1 (5 bases). V was shortened by 0 bases and J by 0 bases, with 18 bases between the two germline ends. Germline-derived CDR1 and CDR2 are SGHVS and FQNEAQ. The CDR3 loop spans 19 amino acids. Written as DNA, the CDR3 is TGTGCCAGCAGCTTAGCGGCGGGGCCGCCAGCTTATAGCAATCAGCCCCAGCATTTT. It translates to CASSLAAGPPAYSNQPQHF. The variable domain in full, completed from reference TRBV7-8 and TRBJ1-5, reads GAGVSQSPRYKVAKRGQDVALRCDPISGHVSLFWYQQALGQGPEFLTYFQNEAQLDKSGLPSDRFFAERPEGSVSTLKIQRTQQEDSAVYLCASSLAAGPPAYSNQPQHFGDGTRLSIL.

The chain carries TRBV5-5 and TRBJ2-7; 10 bases align to TRBD2. The CDR3 covers 15 residues. Germline-derived CDR1 and CDR2 are SGHKS and YYEKEE (reference sequence). V lost 4 bases to trimming and J lost 2 bases; unmatched junction nucleotides: 6. The CDR3 DNA is TGTGCCAGCAGCCCCCTAGCGGGGGTAGCCTACGAGCAGTACTTC. It is translated as CASSPLAGVAYEQYF.

The genes are TRBV6-1 and TRBJ2-2; tentative D call: TRBD1 (6 bases). Looked up from germline, CDR1 is MNHNS and CDR2 is SASEGT. The CDR3 extends over 13 amino acids. V lost 2 bases and J 10 bases, leaving 11 bases between the germline ends. The CDR3 protein is CASSEPRGAELFF. The DNA for the CDR3 is TGTGCCAGCAGTGAACCCAGGGGTGCGGAGCTGTTTTTT.

J is TRBJ1-2 and V is TRBV7-8; D is possibly TRBD1 (5 bases). Germline V lookup: CDR1 SGHVS, CDR2 FQNEAQ. The germline V and J ends were trimmed by 4 bases and 4 bases, with 13 bases remaining between them. There are 14 residues in the CDR3. CDR3 residues: CASSSLTEIYGYTF. For the CDR3, the DNA is TGTGCCAGCAGCTCCCTGACAGAAATCTATGGCTACACCTTC.

CDR3 loop: CASSHNPLAGSYNEQFF. The CDR3 nucleotides are TGTGCCAGCAGTCACAACCCTCTCGCGGGGTCCTACAATGAGCAGTTCTTC. The chain carries TRBV27 and TRBJ2-1, with D maybe TRBD2 (6 bases). Trimming shortened V by 5 bases and J by 1 base, and 18 bases separated the two germline ends. This CDR3 region has 17 residues. Germline CDR1 is MNHEY and CDR2 is SMNVEV (reference sequence).